The rows below give T cell receptor beta chains drawn from one sample of a study of intratumoral heterogeneity in liver cancer. This table comes from immunoSEQ multiplex PCR, and its TCRdb copy is limited to in-frame clones, with some not included. The data hold 2,500 to 3,000 clones, with roughly two thirds observed a single time. Sequenced material: tumor tissue, taken before any cancer treatment. The receptors shown here come from a woman in her seventies with hepatocellular carcinoma. CDR3s include the opening cysteine and the closing phenylalanine or tryptophan. D genes are given only for firm matches. Some rows have no size entry. The others give once, few or many, or a class for an expanded clone.

CDR3 DNA: TGTGCCAGCAGTGGGTCGACAGGTCAGCCCCAGCATTTT
CDR3 protein: CASSGSTGQPQHF
J gene: TRBJ1-5
V gene: TRBV2
clone size: .
D gene: .

CDR3 DNA: TGCAGCGTGACAGGGGGGACGAATCAGCCCCAGCATTTT
CDR3 protein: CSVTGGTNQPQHF
J gene: TRBJ1-5
V gene: TRBV29-1
clone size: .
D gene: TRBD1

CDR3 DNA: TGTGCCACCAGTGATCCGGGGACTAGCCAAGAGACCCAGTACTTC
CDR3 protein: CATSDPGTSQETQYF
J gene: TRBJ2-5
V gene: TRBV24-1
clone size: .
D gene: TRBD2

CDR3 DNA: TGTGCCAGCAGCCAAGGGGACAGGGGGGACATTCAGTACTTC
CDR3 protein: CASSQGDRGDIQYF
J gene: TRBJ2-4
V gene: TRBV3-1/TRBV3-2
clone size: once
D gene: TRBD1

CDR3 DNA: TGTGCCAGCAGTGACAGGGATAATCAGCCCCAGCATTTT
CDR3 protein: CASSDRDNQPQHF
J gene: TRBJ1-5
V gene: TRBV14
clone size: large
D gene: TRBD1

CDR3 DNA: TGTGCCAGCAGCCCCAGGACTAGCGGGATTATGTGGGATGAGCAGTTCTTC
CDR3 protein: CASSPRTSGIMWDEQFF
J gene: TRBJ2-1
V gene: TRBV9
clone size: once
D gene: TRBD2

CDR3 DNA: TGCGCCAGCAGCCAATCGTGGGGCAGCAATCAGCCCCAGCATTTT
CDR3 protein: CASSQSWGSNQPQHF
J gene: TRBJ1-5
V gene: TRBV4-1
clone size: .
D gene: .

CDR3 DNA: TGTGCCAGCAGAAGGGTCCTCGGGAGTGGTCACAATGAGCAGTTCTTC
CDR3 protein: CASRRVLGSGHNEQFF
J gene: TRBJ2-1
V gene: TRBV5-6
clone size: .
D gene: .

CDR3 DNA: TGTGCCAGCAGCGTGGACAGCAGGGTATTTGGAAACACCATATATTTT
CDR3 protein: CASSVDSRVFGNTIYF
J gene: TRBJ1-3
V gene: TRBV5-5
clone size: medium-sized
D gene: .

CDR3 DNA: TGTGCCAGCAGCGTAGGGGAGACGTACAACCAAGAGACCCAGTACTTC
CDR3 protein: CASSVGETYNQETQYF
J gene: TRBJ2-5
V gene: TRBV9
clone size: .
D gene: .

CDR3 DNA: TGTGCCAGTAGTAAACAGGAGCCCAGCCCAGAGAACCAGTACTTC
CDR3 protein: CASSKQEPSPENQYF
J gene: TRBJ2-5
V gene: TRBV19
clone size: .
D gene: .

CDR3 DNA: TGTGCCACCGAATCCAGGGTCTCGAACACCGGGGAGCTGTTTTTT
CDR3 protein: CATESRVSNTGELFF
J gene: TRBJ2-2
V gene: TRBV24-1
clone size: .
D gene: .

CDR3 DNA: TGTGCCAGCAGCTTAGCGGTGCAAGCAAGCAATGAGCAGTTCTTC
CDR3 protein: CASSLAVQASNEQFF
J gene: TRBJ2-1
V gene: TRBV7-2
clone size: .
D gene: .

CDR3 DNA: TGTGCCAGCAGCTTGACAGGGGTTTGGCAAGAGACCCAGTACTTC
CDR3 protein: CASSLTGVWQETQYF
J gene: TRBJ2-5
V gene: TRBV5-6
clone size: .
D gene: TRBD1